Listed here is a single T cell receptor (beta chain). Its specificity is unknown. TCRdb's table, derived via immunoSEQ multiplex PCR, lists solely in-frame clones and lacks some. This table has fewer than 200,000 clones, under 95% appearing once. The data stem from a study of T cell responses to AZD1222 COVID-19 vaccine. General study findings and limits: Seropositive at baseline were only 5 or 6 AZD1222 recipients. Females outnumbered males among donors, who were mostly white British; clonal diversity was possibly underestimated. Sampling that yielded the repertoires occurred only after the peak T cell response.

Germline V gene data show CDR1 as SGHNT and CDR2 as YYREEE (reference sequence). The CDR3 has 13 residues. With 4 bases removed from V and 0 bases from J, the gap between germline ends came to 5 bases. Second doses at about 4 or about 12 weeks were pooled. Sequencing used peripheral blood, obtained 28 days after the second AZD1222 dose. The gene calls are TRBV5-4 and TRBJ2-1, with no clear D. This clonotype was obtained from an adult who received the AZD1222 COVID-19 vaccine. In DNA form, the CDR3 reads TGTGCCAGCAGCCCCAGCTCCTACAATGAGCAGTTCTTC. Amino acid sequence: CASSPSSYNEQFF.